The 5 T cell receptor beta chains reported below all come from one sample, sequenced in a study of blood T cells in healthy people across ages (dated by TCRdb to between 2015 and 2016). To prepare the library, 5' RACE was applied. Reads for this sample came from an Illumina HiSeq 2500. A second PCR of about 7 to 12 cycles was performed with a sample-barcoded 5' primer and a J-beta primer mix. TCRdb reran the public reads through fastp at Q25 and MiXCR, keeping productive beta chains. Each CDR3 protein appears once, grouped with its most common genes and DNA. A total of fewer than 1,200,000 distinct CDR3 sequences appear in this sample, under 30% of them only once. Together, the top ten hold 0.65% to 0.95% of the sample. These data were likewise used in another study, on T cells of mothers and their children.

The sequenced sample was blood. All receptors come from a girl aged 2 to 9 in good health.

This clonotype was counted at least ten times. Its ends do not fully match the called genes, so a read error is possible. This sequence joins TRBV28 and TRBJ2-7; TRBD2 might be the D (5 bases). The CDR3 length is 12 residues. Per the germline V gene, CDR1 is MDHEN and CDR2 is SYDVKM. For the CDR3, the DNA is TGCGCCAGCAGTTTCGGGGTCTACGAGCAGTACTTC. This gives the protein CASSFGVYEQYF.

This clonotype was counted only a few times. The chain joins TRBV19 to TRBJ2-5; 7 nucleotides line up with TRBD2. J was trimmed by 4 bases and V by 9 bases; bases with no gene match: 8. This CDR3 region has 13 residues. Germline values: CDR1 LNHDA, CDR2 SQIVND (reference sequence). The CDR3: CASSGAGTETQYF. CDR3 DNA sequence: TGTGCCAGCAGCGGGGCAGGGACAGAGACCCAGTACTTC.

This clonotype was observed a handful of times. The chain combines TRBV5-4 with TRBJ1-1; 7 bases align to TRBD1. Germline loops: CDR1 SGHNT, CDR2 YYREEE (reference sequence). V shed 4 bases and J 11 bases; nucleotides not matched to a gene: 11. The CDR3 totals 13 residues. Written as DNA, the CDR3 is TGTGCCAGCAGCATGGAGACAGGGACTGGGGCTTTCTTT. It yields the protein CASSMETGTGAFF.

This clonotype turned up a few times. V is TRBV18 and J is TRBJ2-5; TRBD1 aligns across 8 bases. This CDR3 contains 16 residues. Trimming took 3 bases from V and 4 from J; bases not matched to a gene: 10. Germline V CDR1 and CDR2: KGHSH, LQKENI. The CDR3 reads CASSPYRTGRVETQYF. CDR3 DNA sequence: TGTGCCAGCTCACCTTACAGGACAGGGCGGGTAGAGACCCAGTACTTC. The whole variable domain, remainder taken from reference TRBV18 and TRBJ2-5, is NAGVMQNPRHLVRRRGQEARLRCSPMKGHSHVYWYRQLPEEGLKFMVYLQKENIIDESGMPKERFSAEFPKEGPSILRIQQVVRGDSAAYFCASSPYRTGRVETQYFGPGTRLLVL.

The DNA for the CDR3 is TGTGCCAGCAGTTCCTCGGAGAGGGAGACCCAGTACTTC. Encoded protein: CASSSSERETQYF. This chain links TRBV12-3 or TRBV12-4 with TRBJ2-5; unclear D gene. The CDR3 loop spans 13 amino acids. Trimming took 4 bases from V and 5 from J, leaving 11 bases between them.